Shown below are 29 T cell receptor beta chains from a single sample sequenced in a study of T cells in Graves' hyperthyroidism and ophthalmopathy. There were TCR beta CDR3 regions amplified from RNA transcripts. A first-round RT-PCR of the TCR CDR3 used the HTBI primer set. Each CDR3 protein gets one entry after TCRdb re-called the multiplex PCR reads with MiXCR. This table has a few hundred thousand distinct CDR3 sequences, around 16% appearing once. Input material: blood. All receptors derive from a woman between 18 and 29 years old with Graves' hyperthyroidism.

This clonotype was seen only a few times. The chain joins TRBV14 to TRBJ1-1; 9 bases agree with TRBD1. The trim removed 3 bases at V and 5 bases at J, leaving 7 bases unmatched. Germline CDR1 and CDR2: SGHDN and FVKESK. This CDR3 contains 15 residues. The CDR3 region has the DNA TGTGCCAGCAGCCACTTACAGGGGGCTGGGACTGAAGCTTTCTTT. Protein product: CASSHLQGAGTEAFF.

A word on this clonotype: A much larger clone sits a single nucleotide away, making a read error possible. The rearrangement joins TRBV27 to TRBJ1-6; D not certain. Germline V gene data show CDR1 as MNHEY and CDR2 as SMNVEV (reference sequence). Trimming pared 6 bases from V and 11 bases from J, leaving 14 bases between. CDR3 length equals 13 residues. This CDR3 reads CASRTIPAAPLHF. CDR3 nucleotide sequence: TGTGCCAGCAGGACTATCCCCGCGGCACCCCTCCACTTT.

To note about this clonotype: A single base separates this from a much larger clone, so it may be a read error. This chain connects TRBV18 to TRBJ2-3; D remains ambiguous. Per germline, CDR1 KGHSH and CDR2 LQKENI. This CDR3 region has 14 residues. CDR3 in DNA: TGTGCCGGCTCACCCCTACCTAGCACAGATACGCAGTATTTT. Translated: CAGSPLPSTDTQYF.

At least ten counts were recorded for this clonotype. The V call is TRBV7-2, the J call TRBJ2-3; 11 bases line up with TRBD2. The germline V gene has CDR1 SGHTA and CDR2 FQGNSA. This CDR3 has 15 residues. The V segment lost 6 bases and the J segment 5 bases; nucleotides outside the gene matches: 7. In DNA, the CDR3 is TGTGCCAGCAGACGAGCTAGCGGGAGGCTAGATACGCAGTATTTT. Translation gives CASRRASGRLDTQYF.

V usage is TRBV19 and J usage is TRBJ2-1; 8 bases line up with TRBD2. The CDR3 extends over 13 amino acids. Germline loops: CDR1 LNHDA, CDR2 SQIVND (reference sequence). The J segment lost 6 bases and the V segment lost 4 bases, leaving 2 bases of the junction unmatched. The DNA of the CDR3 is TGTGCCAGTAGTACGGGACTAGGCAATGAGCAGTTCTTC. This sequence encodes CASSTGLGNEQFF.

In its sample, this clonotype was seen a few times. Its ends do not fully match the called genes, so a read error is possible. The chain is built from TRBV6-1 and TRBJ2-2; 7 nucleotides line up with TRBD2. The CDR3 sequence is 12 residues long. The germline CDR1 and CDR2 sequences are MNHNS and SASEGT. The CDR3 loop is CASSSSSGGAVF. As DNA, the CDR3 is TGTGCCAGCAGTTCTTCTAGCGGCGGAGCAGTTTTT.

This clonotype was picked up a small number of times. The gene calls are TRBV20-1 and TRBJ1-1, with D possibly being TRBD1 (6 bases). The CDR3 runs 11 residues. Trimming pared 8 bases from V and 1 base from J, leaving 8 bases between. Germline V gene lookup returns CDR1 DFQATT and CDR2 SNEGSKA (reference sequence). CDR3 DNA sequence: TGCAGTCAGACAGGGAACACTGAAGCTTTCTTT. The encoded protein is CSQTGNTEAFF.

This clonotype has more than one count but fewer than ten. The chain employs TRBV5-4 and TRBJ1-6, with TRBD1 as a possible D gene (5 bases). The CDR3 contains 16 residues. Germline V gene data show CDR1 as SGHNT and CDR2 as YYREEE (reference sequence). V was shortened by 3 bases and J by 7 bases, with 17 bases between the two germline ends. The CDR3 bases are TGTGCCAGCAGCTCGATGACCGGGGGAGGAAATTCACCCCTCCACTTT. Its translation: CASSSMTGGGNSPLHF.

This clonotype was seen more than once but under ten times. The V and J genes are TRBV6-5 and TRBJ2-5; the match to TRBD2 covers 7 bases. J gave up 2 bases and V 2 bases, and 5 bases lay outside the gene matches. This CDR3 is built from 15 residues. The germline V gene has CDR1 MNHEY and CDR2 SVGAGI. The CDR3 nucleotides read TGTGCCAGCAGTTACGGCGGACTAGTACAAGAGACCCAGTACTTC. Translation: CASSYGGLVQETQYF.

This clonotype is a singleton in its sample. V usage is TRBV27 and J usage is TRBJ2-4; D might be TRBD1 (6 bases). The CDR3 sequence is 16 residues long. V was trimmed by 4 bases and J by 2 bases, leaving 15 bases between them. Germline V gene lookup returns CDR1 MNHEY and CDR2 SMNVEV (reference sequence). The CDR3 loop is CASSSNHRDTKNIQYF. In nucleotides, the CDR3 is TGTGCCAGCAGTTCCAACCACCGGGACACCAAAAACATTCAGTACTTC.

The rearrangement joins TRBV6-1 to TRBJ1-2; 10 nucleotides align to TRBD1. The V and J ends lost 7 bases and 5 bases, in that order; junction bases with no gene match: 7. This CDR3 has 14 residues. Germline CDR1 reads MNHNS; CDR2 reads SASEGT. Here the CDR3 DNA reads TGTGCCAGCACCATAGGACAGGGGGGTTATGGCTACACCTTC. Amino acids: CASTIGQGGYGYTF.

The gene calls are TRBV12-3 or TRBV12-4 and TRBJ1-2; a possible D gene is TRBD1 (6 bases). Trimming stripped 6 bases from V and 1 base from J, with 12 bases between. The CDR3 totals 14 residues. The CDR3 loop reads CASSRGLLNYGYTF. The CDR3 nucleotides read TGTGCCAGCAGCAGGGGTTTACTTAACTATGGCTACACCTTC.

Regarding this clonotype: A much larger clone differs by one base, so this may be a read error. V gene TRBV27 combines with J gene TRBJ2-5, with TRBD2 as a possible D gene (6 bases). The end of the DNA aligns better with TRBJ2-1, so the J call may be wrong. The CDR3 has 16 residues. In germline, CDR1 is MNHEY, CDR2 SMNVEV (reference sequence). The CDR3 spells CASSGFGRGLQETQFF. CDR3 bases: TGTGCCAGCAGTGGGTTCGGGCGGGGATTACAAGAGACCCAGTTCTTC.

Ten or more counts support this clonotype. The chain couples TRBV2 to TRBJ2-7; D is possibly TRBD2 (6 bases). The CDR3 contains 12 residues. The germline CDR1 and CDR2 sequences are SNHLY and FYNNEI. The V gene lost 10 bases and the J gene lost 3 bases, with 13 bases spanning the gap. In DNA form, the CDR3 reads TGTGCCACCTCCGAGGGACTCTACGAGCAGTACTTC. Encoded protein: CATSEGLYEQYF.

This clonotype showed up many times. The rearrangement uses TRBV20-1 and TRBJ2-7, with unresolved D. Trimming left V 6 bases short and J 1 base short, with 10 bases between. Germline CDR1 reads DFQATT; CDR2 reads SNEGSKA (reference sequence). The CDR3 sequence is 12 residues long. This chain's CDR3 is CSAPDESYEQYF. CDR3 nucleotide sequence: TGCAGTGCCCCCGACGAGTCCTACGAGCAGTACTTC.

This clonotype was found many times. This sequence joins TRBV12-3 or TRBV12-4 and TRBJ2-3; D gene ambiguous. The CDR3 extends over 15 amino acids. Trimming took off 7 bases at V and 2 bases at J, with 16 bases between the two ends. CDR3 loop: CASNEMDEATDTQYF. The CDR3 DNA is TGTGCCAGCAACGAAATGGACGAGGCCACAGATACGCAGTATTTT.

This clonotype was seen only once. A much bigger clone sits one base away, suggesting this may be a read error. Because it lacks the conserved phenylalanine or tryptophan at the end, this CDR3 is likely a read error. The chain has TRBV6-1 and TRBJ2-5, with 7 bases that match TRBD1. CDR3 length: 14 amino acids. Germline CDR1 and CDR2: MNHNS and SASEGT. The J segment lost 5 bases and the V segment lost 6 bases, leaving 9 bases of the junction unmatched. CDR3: CASRAGGTEETQYS. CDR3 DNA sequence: TGTGCCAGCAGGGCAGGGGGTACAGAGGAGACCCAGTACTCC.

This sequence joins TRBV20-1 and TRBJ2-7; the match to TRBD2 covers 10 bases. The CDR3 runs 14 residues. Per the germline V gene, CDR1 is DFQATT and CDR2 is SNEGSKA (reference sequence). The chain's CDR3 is CNAPSGRVLYEQYF. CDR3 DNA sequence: TGCAATGCCCCTAGCGGGAGAGTGTTGTACGAGCAGTACTTC.

The CDR3 reads CASSANRLDNEQFF. The CDR3 DNA sequence: TGTGCCAGCAGCGCCAACCGACTCGACAATGAGCAGTTCTTC. V usage is TRBV7-3 and J usage is TRBJ2-1; D call uncertain. The CDR3 is made up of 14 amino acids. In germline, CDR1 is SGHTA, CDR2 FQGTGA. Trimming removed 5 bases at V and 5 bases at J, with 13 bases between.

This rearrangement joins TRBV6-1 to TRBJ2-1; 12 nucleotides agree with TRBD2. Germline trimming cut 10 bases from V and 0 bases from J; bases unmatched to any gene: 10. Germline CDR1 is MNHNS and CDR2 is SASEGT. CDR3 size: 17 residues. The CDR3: CAIHPLAGGSSYNEQFF. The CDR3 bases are TGTGCCATTCACCCCCTAGCGGGAGGGAGCTCCTACAATGAGCAGTTCTTC.

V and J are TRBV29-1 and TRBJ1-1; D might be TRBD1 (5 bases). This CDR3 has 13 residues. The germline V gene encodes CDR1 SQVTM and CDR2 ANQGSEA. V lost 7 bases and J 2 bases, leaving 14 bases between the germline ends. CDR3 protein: CSAGRRGNTEAFF. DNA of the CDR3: TGCAGCGCCGGCAGGAGGGGAAACACTGAAGCTTTCTTT.

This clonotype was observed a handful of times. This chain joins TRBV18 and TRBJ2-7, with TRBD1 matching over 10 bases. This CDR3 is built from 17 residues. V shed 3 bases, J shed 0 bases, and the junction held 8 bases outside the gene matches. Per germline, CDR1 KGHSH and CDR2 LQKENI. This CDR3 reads CASSPRQGARGSYEQYF. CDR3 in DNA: TGTGCCAGCTCACCTCGACAGGGGGCCAGGGGCTCCTACGAGCAGTACTTC.

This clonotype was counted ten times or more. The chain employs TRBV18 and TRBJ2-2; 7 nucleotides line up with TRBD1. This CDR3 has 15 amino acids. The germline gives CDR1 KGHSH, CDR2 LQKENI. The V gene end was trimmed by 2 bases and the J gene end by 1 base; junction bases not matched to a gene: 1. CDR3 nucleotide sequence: TGTGCCAGCTCACCAGGACAGGTGAACACCGGGGAGCTGTTTTTT. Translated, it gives CASSPGQVNTGELFF.

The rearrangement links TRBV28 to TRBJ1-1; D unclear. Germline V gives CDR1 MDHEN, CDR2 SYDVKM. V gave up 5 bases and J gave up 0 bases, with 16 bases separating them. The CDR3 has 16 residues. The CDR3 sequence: CASSPAGRGLNTEAFF. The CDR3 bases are TGTGCCAGCAGTCCCGCCGGAAGAGGGTTGAACACTGAAGCTTTCTTT.

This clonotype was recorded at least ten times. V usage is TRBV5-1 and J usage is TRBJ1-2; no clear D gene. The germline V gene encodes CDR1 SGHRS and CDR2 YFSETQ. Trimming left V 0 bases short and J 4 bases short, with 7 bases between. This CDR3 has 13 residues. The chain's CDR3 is CASSLEGIYGYTF. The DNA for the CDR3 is TGCGCCAGCAGCTTGGAAGGGATCTATGGCTACACCTTC.

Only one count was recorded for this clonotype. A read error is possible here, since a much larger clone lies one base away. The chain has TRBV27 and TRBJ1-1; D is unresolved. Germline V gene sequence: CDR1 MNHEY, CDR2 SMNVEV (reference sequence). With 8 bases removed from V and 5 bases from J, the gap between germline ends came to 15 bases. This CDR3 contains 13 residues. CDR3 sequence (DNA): TGTGCCAGCGGCCGCAACAAGATAACTGAAGCTTTCTTT. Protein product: CASGRNKITEAFF.

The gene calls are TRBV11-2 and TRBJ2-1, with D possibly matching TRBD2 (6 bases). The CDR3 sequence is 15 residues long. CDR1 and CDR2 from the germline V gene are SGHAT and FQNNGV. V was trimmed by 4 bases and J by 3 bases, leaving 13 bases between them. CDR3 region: CASSSNSGNYNEQFF. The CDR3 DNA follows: TGTGCCAGCAGCTCCAATAGCGGAAACTACAATGAGCAGTTCTTC.

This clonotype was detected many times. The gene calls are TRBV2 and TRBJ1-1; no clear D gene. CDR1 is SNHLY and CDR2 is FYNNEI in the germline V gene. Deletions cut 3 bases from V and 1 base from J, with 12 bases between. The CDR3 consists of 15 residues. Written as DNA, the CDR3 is TGTGCCAGCAGTGATGGGCGAGGGTGGAACACTGAAGCTTTCTTT. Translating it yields CASSDGRGWNTEAFF.

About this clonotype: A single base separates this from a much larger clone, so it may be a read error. The CDR3 loop is CASSSLRLFGQGTKAFF. DNA of the CDR3: TGTGCCAGCAGTTCGCTCCGCCTCTTTGGACAGGGGACGAAAGCTTTCTTT. The chain couples TRBV28 to TRBJ1-1; 9 bases align to TRBD1. Germline CDR1 MDHEN, CDR2 SYDVKM. V was clipped by 4 bases and J by 9 bases; unmatched bases: 18. The CDR3 loop spans 17 amino acids. Looking up the rest from reference TRBV28 and TRBJ1-1 gives the full variable domain: DVKVTQSSRYLVKRTGEKVFLECVQDMDHENMFWYRQDPGLGLRLIYFSYDVKMKEKGDIPEGYSVSREKKERFSLILESASTNQTSMYLCASSSLRLFGQGTKAFFGQGTRLTVV.